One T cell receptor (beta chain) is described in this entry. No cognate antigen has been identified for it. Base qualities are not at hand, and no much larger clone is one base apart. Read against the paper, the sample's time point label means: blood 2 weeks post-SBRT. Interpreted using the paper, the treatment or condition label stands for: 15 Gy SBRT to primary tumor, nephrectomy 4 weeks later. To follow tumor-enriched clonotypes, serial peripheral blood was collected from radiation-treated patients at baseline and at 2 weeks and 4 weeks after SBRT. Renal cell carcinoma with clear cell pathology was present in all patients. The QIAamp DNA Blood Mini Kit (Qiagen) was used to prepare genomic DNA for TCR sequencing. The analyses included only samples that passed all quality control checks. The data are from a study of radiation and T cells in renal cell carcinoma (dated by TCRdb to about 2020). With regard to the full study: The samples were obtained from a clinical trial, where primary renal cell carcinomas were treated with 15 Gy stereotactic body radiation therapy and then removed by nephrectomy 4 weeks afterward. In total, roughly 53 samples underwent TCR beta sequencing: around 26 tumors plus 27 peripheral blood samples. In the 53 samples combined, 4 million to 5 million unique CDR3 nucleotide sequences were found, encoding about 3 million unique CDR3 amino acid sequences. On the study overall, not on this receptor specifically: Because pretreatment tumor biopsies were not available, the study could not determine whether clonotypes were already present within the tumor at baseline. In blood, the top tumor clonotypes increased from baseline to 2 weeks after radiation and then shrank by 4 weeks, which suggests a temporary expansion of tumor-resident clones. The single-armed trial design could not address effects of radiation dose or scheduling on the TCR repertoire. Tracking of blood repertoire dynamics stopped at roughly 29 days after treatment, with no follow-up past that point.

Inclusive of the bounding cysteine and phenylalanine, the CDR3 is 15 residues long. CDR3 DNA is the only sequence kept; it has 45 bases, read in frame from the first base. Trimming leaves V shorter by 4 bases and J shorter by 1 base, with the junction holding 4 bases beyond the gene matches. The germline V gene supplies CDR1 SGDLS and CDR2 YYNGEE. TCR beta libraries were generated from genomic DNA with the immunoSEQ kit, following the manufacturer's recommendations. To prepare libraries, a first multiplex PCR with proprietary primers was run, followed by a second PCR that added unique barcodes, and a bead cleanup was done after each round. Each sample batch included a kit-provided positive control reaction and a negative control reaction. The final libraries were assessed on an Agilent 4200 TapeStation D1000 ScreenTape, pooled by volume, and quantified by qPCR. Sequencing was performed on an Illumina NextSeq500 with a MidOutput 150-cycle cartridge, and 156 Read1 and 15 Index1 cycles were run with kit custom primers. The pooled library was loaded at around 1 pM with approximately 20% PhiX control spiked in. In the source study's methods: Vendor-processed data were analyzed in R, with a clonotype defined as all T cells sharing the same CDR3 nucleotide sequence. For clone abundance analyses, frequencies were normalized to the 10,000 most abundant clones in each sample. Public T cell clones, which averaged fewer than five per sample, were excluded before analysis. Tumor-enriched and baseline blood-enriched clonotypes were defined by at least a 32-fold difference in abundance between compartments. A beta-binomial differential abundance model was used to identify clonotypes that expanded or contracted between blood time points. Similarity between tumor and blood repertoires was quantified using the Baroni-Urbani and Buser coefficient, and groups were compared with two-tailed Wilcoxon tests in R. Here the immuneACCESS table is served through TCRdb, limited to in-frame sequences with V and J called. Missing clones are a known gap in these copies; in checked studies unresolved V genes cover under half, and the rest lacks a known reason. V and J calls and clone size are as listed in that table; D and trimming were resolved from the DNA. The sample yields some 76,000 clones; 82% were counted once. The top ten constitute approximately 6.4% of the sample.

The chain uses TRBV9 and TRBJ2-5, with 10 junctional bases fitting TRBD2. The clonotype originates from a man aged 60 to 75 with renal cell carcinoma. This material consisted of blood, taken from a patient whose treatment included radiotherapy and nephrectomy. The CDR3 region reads CASSRGLAIQETQYF. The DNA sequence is TGTGCCAGCAGCCGGGGACTAGCGATCCAAGAGACCCAGTACTTC.